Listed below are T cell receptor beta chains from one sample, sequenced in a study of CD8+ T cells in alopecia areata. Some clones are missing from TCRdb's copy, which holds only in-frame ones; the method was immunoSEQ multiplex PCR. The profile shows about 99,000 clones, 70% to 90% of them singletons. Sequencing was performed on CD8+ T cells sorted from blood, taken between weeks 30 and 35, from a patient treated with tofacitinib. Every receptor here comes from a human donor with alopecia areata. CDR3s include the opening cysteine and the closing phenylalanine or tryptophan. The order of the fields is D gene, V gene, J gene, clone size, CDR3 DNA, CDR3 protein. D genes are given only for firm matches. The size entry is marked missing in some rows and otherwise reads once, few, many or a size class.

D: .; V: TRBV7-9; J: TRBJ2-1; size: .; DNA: TGTGCCAGCAGCCAACAACTAGTCTACAATGAGCAGTTCTTC; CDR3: CASSQQLVYNEQFF
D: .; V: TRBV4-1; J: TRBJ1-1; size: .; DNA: TGCGCCAGCAGCGGTGCGGGACTCGGGATGAACACTGAAGCTTTCTTT; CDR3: CASSGAGLGMNTEAFF
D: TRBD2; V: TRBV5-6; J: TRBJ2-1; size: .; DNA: TGTGCCAGCAGCTCGGGACTAGTGTTTGAGCAGTTCTTC; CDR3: CASSSGLVFEQFF
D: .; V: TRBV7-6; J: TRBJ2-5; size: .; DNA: TGTGCCAGCAGCCCATCCGTCCCGGACGTAACCCAAGAGACCCAGTACTTC; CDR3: CASSPSVPDVTQETQYF
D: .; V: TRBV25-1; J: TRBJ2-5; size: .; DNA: TGTGCCAGCAGTCCCATAGCTTCCAGGGAGACCCAGTACTTC; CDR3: CASSPIASRETQYF
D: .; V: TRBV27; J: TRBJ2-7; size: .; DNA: TGTGCCAGCAGTTTAATCGGGGACGAGCAGTACTTC; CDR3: CASSLIGDEQYF
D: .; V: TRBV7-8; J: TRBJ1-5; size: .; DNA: TGTGCCAGCAGCCGAGCAAGCAATCAGCCCCAGCATTTT; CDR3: CASSRASNQPQHF
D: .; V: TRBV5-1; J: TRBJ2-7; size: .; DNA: TGCGCCAGCAGCTTGGAGCAGGGAACGTACGAGCAGTACTTC; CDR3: CASSLEQGTYEQYF
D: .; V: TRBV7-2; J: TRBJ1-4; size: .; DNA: TGTGCCAGCAGCTCGATTGCAACTAATGAAAAACTGTTTTTT; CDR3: CASSSIATNEKLFF
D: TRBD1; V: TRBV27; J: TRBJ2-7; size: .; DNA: TGTGCCAGCAGTGGGACAGGGGGGTCCTACGAGCAGTACTTC; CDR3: CASSGTGGSYEQYF
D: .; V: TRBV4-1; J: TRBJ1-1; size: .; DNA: TGCGCCAGCACCGCGACCGGGGGAGATTTTTTTGAAGCTTTCTTT; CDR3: CASTATGGDFFEAFF
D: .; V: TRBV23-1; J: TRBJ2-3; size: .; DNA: TGCGCCAGCAGTCAATCGGACGTTGTCTTCTTCACAGATACGCAGTATTTT; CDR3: CASSQSDVVFFTDTQYF
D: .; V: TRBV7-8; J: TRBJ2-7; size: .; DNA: TGTGCCAGCAGACTTACTCCCGGCACAGGGTTCGTCTACGAGCAGTACTTC; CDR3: CASRLTPGTGFVYEQYF
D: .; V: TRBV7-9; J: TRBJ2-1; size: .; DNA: TGTGCCAGCAGCAACACCCGCGTGATGTGGGATGAGCAGTTCTTC; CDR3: CASSNTRVMWDEQFF
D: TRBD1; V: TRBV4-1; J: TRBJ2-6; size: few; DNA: TGCGCCAGCAGCATACGACAGGGAGAGGCCAACGTCCTGACTTTC; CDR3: CASSIRQGEANVLTF
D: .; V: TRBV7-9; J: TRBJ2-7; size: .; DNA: TGTGCCAGCAGCTTATCAAGCTACGAGCAGTACTTC; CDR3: CASSLSSYEQYF
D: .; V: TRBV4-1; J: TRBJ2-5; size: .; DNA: TGCGCCAGCAGCCAAGCGAAGACTAGTGTGGAGCAGTACTTC; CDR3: CASSQAKTSVEQYF
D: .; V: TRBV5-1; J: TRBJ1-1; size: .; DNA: TGCGCCAGCAGCTTGTACAGCCCGGGAGTTTCCGATTACACTGAAGCTTTCTTT; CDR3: CASSLYSPGVSDYTEAFF
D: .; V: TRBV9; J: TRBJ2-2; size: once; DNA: TGTGCCAGCAGCGTAGGGGTGCAGGGCATCCGGGGCGGGGAGCTGTTTTTT; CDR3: CASSVGVQGIRGGELFF
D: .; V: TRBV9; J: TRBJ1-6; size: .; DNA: TGTGCCAGCAGCGGGGCATCCTATAATTCACCCCTCCACTTT; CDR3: CASSGASYNSPLHF
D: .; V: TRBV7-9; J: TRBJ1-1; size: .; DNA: TGTGCAGCCCAAGAAGCTTTCTTT; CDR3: CAAQEAFF
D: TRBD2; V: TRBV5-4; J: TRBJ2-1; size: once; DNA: TGTGCCAGCAGCCCTGCACCTGCGGGGGGCCCTATAGAGCAGTTCTTC; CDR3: CASSPAPAGGPIEQFF